Below are 22 T cell receptor beta chains sequenced from a single sample in a study of blood T cells in healthy people across ages (dated by TCRdb to 2015 to 2017). Libraries were made using 5' RACE. TCRdb shows the sequencer as Illumina HiSeq 2500. A second PCR of roughly 6 to 12 cycles was performed with a sample-barcoded 5' primer and a J-beta primer mix. TCRdb reprocessing: public reads trimmed at Q25 with fastp, clones called with MiXCR, in-frame beta chains kept. Rows are unified per CDR3 protein, each entry keeping the most common DNA and genes. For this sample the table gives over a million distinct CDR3 sequences, of which approximately 59% were detected only once. Together, the top ten hold about 6.7% of the sample. The sequencing input was blood. These receptors all come from a man aged 18 to 29 in good health.

The V and J genes are TRBV20-1 and TRBJ2-5; TRBD1 might be the D (5 bases). Germline-derived CDR1 and CDR2 are DFQATT and SNEGSKA (reference sequence). V lost 0 bases to trimming and J lost 5 bases, with 13 bases between them. The CDR3 contains 14 residues. CDR3 protein: CSAREAGMGETQYF. The CDR3, as DNA: TGCAGTGCTAGAGAGGCAGGGATGGGTGAGACCCAGTACTTC.

This clonotype was seen only a few times. One junction end disagrees with the germline gene, perhaps due to a read error. The gene calls are TRBV7-7 and TRBJ2-1; a possible D gene is TRBD1 (5 bases). This CDR3 is built from 14 residues. Germline loops: CDR1 SSHAT, CDR2 FNYEAQ (reference sequence). As DNA, the CDR3 is TGTGCTAGCAGCTTATCTGGCAGGGACAATGAGCAGTTCTTC. Translation gives CASSLSGRDNEQFF.

CDR3 sequence (DNA): TGTGCCATCAATCAGGGACCGGGTCGGACAACTTCCTACGAGCAGTACTTC. Protein product: CAINQGPGRTTSYEQYF. The chain employs TRBV10-3 and TRBJ2-7, with D perhaps matching TRBD1 or TRBD2 (5 bases each). Germline lookup yields CDR1 ENHRY and CDR2 SYGVKD. Trimming stripped 7 bases from V and 1 base from J, with 23 bases between. The CDR3 totals 17 residues.

About this clonotype: The junction shows a germline mismatch at one end, possibly a read error. The chain employs TRBV7-2 and TRBJ2-1; D might be TRBD1 (5 bases). CDR3 size: 15 residues. Germline V gives CDR1 SGHTA, CDR2 FQGNSA. CDR3 loop: CASSLVSAGYNEQFF. In DNA form, the CDR3 reads TGCGCCAGCAGCTTAGTTTCCGCAGGGTACAATGAGCAGTTCTTC.

The chain is built from TRBV9 and TRBJ2-7, with 13 bases fitting TRBD2. The CDR3 has 17 residues. Germline V gene lookup returns CDR1 SGDLS and CDR2 YYNGEE. J gave up 4 bases and V 3 bases, and 10 bases lay outside the gene matches. CDR3 DNA sequence: TGTGCCAGCAGCGGATACCGGACTAGCGGGGGAAGTTACGAGCAGTACTTC. Protein product: CASSGYRTSGGSYEQYF.

The chain joins TRBV7-9 to TRBJ2-6; 7 bases fit TRBD1. The V and J ends lost 11 bases and 0 bases, in that order; junction bases with no gene match: 7. Germline V gene data show CDR1 as SEHNR and CDR2 as FQNEAQ (reference sequence). CDR3 length: 15 residues. CDR3 nucleotides: TGTGCCGCACAGGGGCTTAGCTCTGGGGCCAACGTCCTGACTTTC. Protein product: CAAQGLSSGANVLTF.

The genes are TRBV20-1 and TRBJ1-5; TRBD1 is a possible D gene (6 bases). Germline V gene lookup returns CDR1 DFQATT and CDR2 SNEGSKA (reference sequence). Trimming took off 6 bases at V and 1 base at J, with 13 bases between the two ends. The CDR3 is made up of 14 amino acids. CDR3 protein: CSAEGGMSNQPQHF. DNA for the CDR3: TGCAGTGCGGAGGGGGGAATGAGCAATCAGCCCCAGCATTTT.

This clonotype has only a few counts. Here the CDR3 DNA reads TGTGCCAGCAGTCGCGGGACAGGGTATTTGTGGCCCCAGCATTTT. Its protein product is CASSRGTGYLWPQHF. The rearrangement joins TRBV12-3 or TRBV12-4 to TRBJ1-5, with 9 nucleotides matching TRBD1. The ends lost 5 bases at V and 9 bases at J; junction bases unmatched: 11. The CDR3 totals 15 residues.

This chain joins TRBV15 and TRBJ1-5; TRBD1 agrees at 8 bases. V lost 7 bases and J lost 2; bases outside the gene matches: 7. The CDR3 sequence is 15 residues long. Germline CDR1 is LNHNV and CDR2 is YYDKDF (reference sequence). CDR3 coding DNA: TGTGCCACCACGCAGGGGGCTTCCCGCAATCAGCCCCAGCATTTT. Residues: CATTQGASRNQPQHF. Full variable domain (outside the CDR3, taken from reference TRBV15 and TRBJ1-5): DAMVIQNPRYQVTQFGKPVTLSCSQTLNHNVMYWYQQKSSQAPKLLFHYYDKDFNNEADTPDNFQSRRPNTSFCFLDIRSPGLGDTAMYLCATTQGASRNQPQHFGDGTRLSIL.

The chain combines TRBV13 with TRBJ2-5, with TRBD1 matching 9 bases. The DNA end is more similar to TRBJ2-7, so the J call may be wrong. Per germline, CDR1 PRHDT and CDR2 FYEKMQ (reference sequence). The CDR3 loop spans 14 amino acids. CDR3 amino acids: CASSPLQGACEQYF. DNA of the CDR3: TGTGCCAGCAGCCCTTTACAGGGGGCCTGCGAGCAGTACTTC.

V gene TRBV7-9 combines with J gene TRBJ1-2, with no clear D. This CDR3 has 13 residues. Trimming took 4 bases from V and 3 from J, leaving 9 bases between them. Germline V gene sequence: CDR1 SEHNR, CDR2 FQNEAQ (reference sequence). This CDR3 reads CASSYRYDYGYTF. The DNA of the CDR3 is TGTGCCAGCAGCTATCGTTACGACTATGGCTACACCTTC.

The chain employs TRBV5-1 and TRBJ2-1; D unclear. V was shortened by 2 bases and J by 12 bases, with 9 bases between the two germline ends. This CDR3 has 11 residues. Looked up from germline, CDR1 is SGHRS and CDR2 is YFSETQ. In DNA form, the CDR3 reads TGCGCCAGCAGCTTTCAGGTTGGGCAGTTCTTC. Its protein is CASSFQVGQFF.

Only a few counts were recorded for this clonotype. V and J are TRBV3-1 and TRBJ2-6; TRBD1 might be the D (7 bases). V lost 4 bases and J lost 4, with 26 bases in between. Germline lookup yields CDR1 LGHDT and CDR2 YNNKEL (reference sequence). The CDR3 is made up of 20 amino acids. The DNA of the CDR3 is TGTGCCAGCAGCCTCAACGGGGTAGGAGGGGGCACTCCAGGGGCCAACGTCCTGACTTTC. Its protein is CASSLNGVGGGTPGANVLTF.

The V call is TRBV5-1, the J call TRBJ1-1; 7 positions match TRBD1. The germline V gene has CDR1 SGHRS and CDR2 YFSETQ. The CDR3 has 16 amino acids. The V segment lost 0 bases and the J segment 9 bases; nucleotides outside the gene matches: 14. The CDR3: CASSLGGGVSMEKAFF. CDR3 DNA: TGCGCCAGCAGCTTGGGAGGGGGCGTATCGATGGAAAAAGCTTTCTTT.

V usage is TRBV6-5 and J usage is TRBJ1-1; 7 bases are a match to TRBD1. CDR1 and CDR2 from the germline V gene are MNHEY and SVGAGI. The length of the CDR3 is 14 residues. Trimming at V came to 4 bases and at J to 4 bases, leaving 6 bases not matched to a gene. CDR3 sequence: CASSFEPGGTEAFF. The CDR3 DNA is TGTGCCAGCAGTTTCGAACCAGGGGGCACTGAAGCTTTCTTT.

The genes are TRBV28 and TRBJ2-1, with 7 positions matching TRBD1. With V trimmed by 5 bases and J by 6 bases, 7 bases remained unmatched. This CDR3 spans 14 amino acids. Germline V gene sequence: CDR1 MDHEN, CDR2 SYDVKM. As DNA, the CDR3 is TGTGCCAGCAGTGAGGCAGGGGGTGGCAATGAGCAGTTCTTC. Translation gives CASSEAGGGNEQFF.

The chain couples TRBV7-2 to TRBJ2-1; D not certain. The CDR3 loop spans 16 amino acids. The ends were cut back, 2 bases at V and 2 bases at J, with 13 bases in the middle. The germline CDR1 and CDR2 sequences are SGHTA and FQGNSA. The CDR3 loop reads CASSLLRPTTYNEQFF. The DNA of the CDR3 is TGTGCCAGCAGCTTATTAAGGCCAACTACCTACAATGAGCAGTTCTTC.

The chain recombines TRBV12-3 or TRBV12-4 with TRBJ2-1, with 7 nucleotides matching TRBD2. This CDR3 is 15 amino acids long. The J segment lost 12 bases and the V segment lost 5 bases, leaving 16 bases of the junction unmatched. CDR3 in DNA: TGTGCCAGCAGTCCCGCGACTAGCCGGAGAGAGGTGCAGTTCTTC. Translating gives CASSPATSRREVQFF.

This sequence joins TRBV4-1 and TRBJ2-1; D may be TRBD1 (7 bases). The V gene lost 0 bases and the J gene lost 4 bases, with 19 bases spanning the gap. The CDR3 length is 18 residues. The germline V gene has CDR1 MGHRA and CDR2 YSYEKL. CDR3 DNA sequence: TGCGCCAGCAGCCAAGATGAGGGGGCGGGGATCCCGTACAATGAGCAGTTCTTC. Translated, it gives CASSQDEGAGIPYNEQFF.

This clonotype was counted a few times. The V gene is TRBV7-9, the J gene TRBJ2-5, with a possible D match to TRBD1 (6 bases). The CDR3 extends over 15 amino acids. The V gene lost 3 bases and the J gene lost 3 bases, with 14 bases spanning the gap. Germline values: CDR1 SEHNR, CDR2 FQNEAQ (reference sequence). The CDR3 bases are TGTGCCAGCAGCTTGTGGGCACAGGGTGAAGAGACCCAGTACTTC. This gives the protein CASSLWAQGEETQYF.

The chain links TRBV21-1 to TRBJ2-7; the listed D gene, TRBD1, was not tested against the DNA. TRBV21-1 is flagged as a pseudogene. This CDR3 contains 15 residues. This CDR3 is CASSLQGALYNEQYF. The CDR3 DNA reads TGTGCCAGCAGCCTACAGGGGGCCCTATACAATGAGCAGTACTTC.

This clonotype has only one observation. This chain links TRBV7-9 with TRBJ2-5; D is undetermined. V lost 4 bases to trimming and J lost 11 bases, with 23 bases between them. This CDR3 is built from 15 residues. Germline values: CDR1 SEHNR, CDR2 FQNEAQ (reference sequence). CDR3 DNA: TGTGCCAGCAGCTCCCTCGGACGTCCCTACAATGAGCAGTACTTC. This encodes CASSSLGRPYNEQYF.